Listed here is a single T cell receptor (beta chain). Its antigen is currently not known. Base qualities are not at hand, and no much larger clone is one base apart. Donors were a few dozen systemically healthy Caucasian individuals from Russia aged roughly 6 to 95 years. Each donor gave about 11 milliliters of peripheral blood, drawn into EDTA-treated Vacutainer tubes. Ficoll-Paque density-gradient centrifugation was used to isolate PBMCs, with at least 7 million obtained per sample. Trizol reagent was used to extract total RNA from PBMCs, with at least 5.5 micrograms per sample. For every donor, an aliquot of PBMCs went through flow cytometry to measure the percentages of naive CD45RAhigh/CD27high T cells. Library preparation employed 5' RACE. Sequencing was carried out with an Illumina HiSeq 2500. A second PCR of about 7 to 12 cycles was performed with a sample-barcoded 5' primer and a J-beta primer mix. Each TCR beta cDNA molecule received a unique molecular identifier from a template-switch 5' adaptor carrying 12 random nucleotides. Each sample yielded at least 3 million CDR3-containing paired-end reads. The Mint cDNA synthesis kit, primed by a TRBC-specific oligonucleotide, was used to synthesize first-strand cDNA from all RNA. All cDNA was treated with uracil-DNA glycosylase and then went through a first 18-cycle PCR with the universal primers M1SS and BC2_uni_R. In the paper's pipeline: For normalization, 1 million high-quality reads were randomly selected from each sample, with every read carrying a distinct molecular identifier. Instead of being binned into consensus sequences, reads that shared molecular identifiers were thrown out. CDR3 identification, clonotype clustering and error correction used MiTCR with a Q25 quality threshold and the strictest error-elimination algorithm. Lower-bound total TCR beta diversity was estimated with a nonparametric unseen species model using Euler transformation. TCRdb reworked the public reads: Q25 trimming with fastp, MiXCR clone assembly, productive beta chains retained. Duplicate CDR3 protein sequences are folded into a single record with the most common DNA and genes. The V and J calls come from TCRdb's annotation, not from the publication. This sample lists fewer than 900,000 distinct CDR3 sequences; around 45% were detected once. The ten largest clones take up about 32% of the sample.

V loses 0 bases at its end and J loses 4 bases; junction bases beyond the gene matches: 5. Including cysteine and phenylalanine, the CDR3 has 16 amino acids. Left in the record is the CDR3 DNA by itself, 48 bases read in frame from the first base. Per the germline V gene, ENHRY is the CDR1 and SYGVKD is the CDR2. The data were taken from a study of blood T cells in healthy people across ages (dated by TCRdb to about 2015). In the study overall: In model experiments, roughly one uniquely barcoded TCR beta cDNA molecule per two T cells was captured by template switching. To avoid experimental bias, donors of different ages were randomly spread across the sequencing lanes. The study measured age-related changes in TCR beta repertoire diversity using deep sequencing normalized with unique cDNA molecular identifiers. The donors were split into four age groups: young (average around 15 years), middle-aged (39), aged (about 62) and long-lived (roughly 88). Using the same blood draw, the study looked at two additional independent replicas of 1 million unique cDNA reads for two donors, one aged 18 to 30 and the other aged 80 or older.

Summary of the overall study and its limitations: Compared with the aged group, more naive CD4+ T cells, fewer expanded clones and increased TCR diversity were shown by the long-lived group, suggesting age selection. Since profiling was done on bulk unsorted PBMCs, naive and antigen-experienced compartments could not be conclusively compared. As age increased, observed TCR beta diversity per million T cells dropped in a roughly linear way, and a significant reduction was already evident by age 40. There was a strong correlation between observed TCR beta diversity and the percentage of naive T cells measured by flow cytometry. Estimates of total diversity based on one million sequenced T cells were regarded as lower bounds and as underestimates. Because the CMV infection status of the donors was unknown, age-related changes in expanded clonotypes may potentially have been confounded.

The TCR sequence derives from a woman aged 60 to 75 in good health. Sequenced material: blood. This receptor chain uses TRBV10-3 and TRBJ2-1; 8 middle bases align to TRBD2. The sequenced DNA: TGTGCCATCAGTGAGTCCGGTAGCGGGACTTACAATGAGCAGTTCTTC. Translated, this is CAISESGSGTYNEQFF.